These 11 T cell receptor beta chains were all obtained from the same sample, sequenced in a study of OX40 agonist ivuxolimab in advanced cancers. This table comes from immunoSEQ multiplex PCR, and its TCRdb copy is limited to in-frame clones, with some not included. The sample consists of approximately 79,000 clones, over 70% of them appearing once. The input for sequencing was CD4+ or CD8+ T cells sorted from blood, taken in a trial of the OX40 agonist ivuxolimab. The receptors were sampled from an adult with an advanced solid tumor such as melanoma, head and neck, liver or kidney cancer.

The V gene is TRBV18, the J gene TRBJ2-7; no clear D. CDR3 length: 13 residues. Germline V gene sequence: CDR1 KGHSH, CDR2 LQKENI. The germline V and J ends were trimmed by 1 base and 2 bases, with 6 bases remaining between them. This CDR3 is CASSPRGTYEQYF. The CDR3 bases are TGTGCCAGCTCACCACGGGGAACCTACGAGCAGTACTTC.

The genes are TRBV5-1 and TRBJ2-5; TRBD2 matches at 8 bases. The CDR3 is made up of 14 amino acids. Germline V CDR1 and CDR2: SGHRS, YFSETQ. V gave up 5 bases and J gave up 1 base; unmatched junction bases: 4. The CDR3, as DNA: TGCGCCAGCAGTTATCGGGGGGGCCAAGAGACCCAGTACTTC. Amino acids: CASSYRGGQETQYF. The variable domain in full, with the rest retrieved from reference TRBV5-1 and TRBJ2-5, is KAGVTQTPRYLIKTRGQQVTLSCSPISGHRSVSWYQQTPGQGLQFLFEYFSETQRNKGNFPGRFSGRQFSNSRSEMNVSTLELGDSALYLCASSYRGGQETQYFGPGTRLLVL.

This clone was seen once. This chain links TRBV19 with TRBJ1-1; D possibly corresponds to TRBD1 (5 bases). Germline CDR1 and CDR2: LNHDA and SQIVND (reference sequence). This CDR3 is 13 amino acids long. With 5 bases removed from V and 7 bases from J, the gap between germline ends came to 14 bases. CDR3 coding DNA: TGTGCCAGTAGTCTAAGAAGACAGAATGAAGCTTTCTTT. Its translation: CASSLRRQNEAFF. Supplemented by reference TRBV19 and TRBJ1-1, the full variable domain reads DGGITQSPKYLFRKEGQNVTLSCEQNLNHDAMYWYRQDPGQGLRLIYYSQIVNDFQKGDIAEGYSVSREKKESFPLTVTSAQKNPTAFYLCASSLRRQNEAFFGQGTRLTVV.

Here the CDR3 reads CASSTSGSYEQYF. For the CDR3, the DNA is TGTGCCAGTAGTACTAGCGGCTCCTACGAGCAGTACTTC. V is TRBV19 and J is TRBJ2-7, with 7 bases that match TRBD2. This CDR3 region has 13 residues. The germline V gene has CDR1 LNHDA and CDR2 SQIVND (reference sequence). V dropped 4 bases and J dropped 0; count of bases not matched to a gene: 0. The full variable domain, its missing parts supplied by reference TRBV19 and TRBJ2-7, is DGGITQSPKYLFRKEGQNVTLSCEQNLNHDAMYWYRQDPGQGLRLIYYSQIVNDFQKGDIAEGYSVSREKKESFPLTVTSAQKNPTAFYLCASSTSGSYEQYFGPGTRLTVT.

This clone has just one count. The J gene is TRBJ1-2, the V gene TRBV30; D remains unclear. Trimming removed 2 bases at V and 8 bases at J, with 15 bases between. This CDR3 contains 13 residues. Germline values: CDR1 GTSNPN, CDR2 SVGIG (reference sequence). The CDR3 region is CAWSPYVTTGYTF. In nucleotides, the CDR3 is TGTGCCTGGAGTCCTTACGTGACTACCGGCTACACCTTC.

The rearrangement uses TRBV5-1 and TRBJ1-6; 8 nucleotides line up with TRBD1. The CDR3 contains 15 residues. V lost 4 bases to trimming and J lost 7 bases; unmatched junction nucleotides: 7. Per the germline V gene, CDR1 is SGHRS and CDR2 is YFSETQ. CDR3 coding DNA: TGCGCCAGCAGCCAAATGACAGGGGAGAATTCACCCCTCCACTTT. Its protein product is CASSQMTGENSPLHF.

This clone was found once. This sequence joins TRBV6-5 and TRBJ1-2, with D perhaps TRBD1 (5 bases). This CDR3 region has 16 residues. Germline CDR1 reads MNHEY; CDR2 reads SVGAGI. With 0 bases removed from V and 5 bases from J, the gap between germline ends came to 16 bases. CDR3 loop: CASSYSGSGAGYGYTF. CDR3 DNA: TGTGCCAGCAGTTACTCGGGCAGCGGGGCGGGATATGGCTACACCTTC.

The V call is TRBV19, the J call TRBJ2-2; D remains ambiguous. The CDR3 is 14 amino acids. V shed 2 bases and J shed 4 bases, with 8 bases lying between them. Per germline, CDR1 LNHDA and CDR2 SQIVND (reference sequence). As DNA, the CDR3 is TGTGCCAGTAGTATACGACTCAGCACCGGGGAGCTGTTTTTT. Translating it yields CASSIRLSTGELFF. Full variable domain (outside the CDR3, taken from reference TRBV19 and TRBJ2-2): DGGITQSPKYLFRKEGQNVTLSCEQNLNHDAMYWYRQDPGQGLRLIYYSQIVNDFQKGDIAEGYSVSREKKESFPLTVTSAQKNPTAFYLCASSIRLSTGELFFGEGSRLTVL.

J is TRBJ1-2 and V is TRBV5-1; D gene uncertain. The CDR3 has 12 amino acids. Trimming shortened V by 2 bases and J by 6 bases, and 8 bases separated the two germline ends. Per the germline V gene, CDR1 is SGHRS and CDR2 is YFSETQ. CDR3 sequence: CASSFNEDGYTF. In DNA form, the CDR3 reads TGCGCCAGCAGCTTTAATGAGGATGGCTACACCTTC.

The chain couples TRBV27 to TRBJ1-5, with 12 positions matching TRBD1. The CDR3 contains 15 residues. Trimming took 3 bases from V and 7 from J; bases not matched to a gene: 4. CDR1 and CDR2 (germline): MNHEY, SMNVEV (reference sequence). For the CDR3, the DNA is TGTGCCAGCAGTTTGGGGGGGACAGGGGGCCAGCCCCAGCATTTT. Translated, it gives CASSLGGTGGQPQHF.

This clone has a single count. V usage is TRBV5-1 and J usage is TRBJ2-7; D gene ambiguous. Trimming removed 2 bases from V and 6 bases from J, with 12 bases in between. Germline lookup yields CDR1 SGHRS and CDR2 YFSETQ. The CDR3 spans 13 residues. The CDR3 here is CASSLIGIGEQYF. In DNA form, the CDR3 reads TGCGCCAGCAGCTTAATCGGTATAGGCGAGCAGTACTTC.